This TCR beta chain was sequenced in a study of cytomegalovirus exposure and HLA in healthy donors. At the level of the study: Inside one of the first data releases sat around 77 million unique TCRs taken from HLA-typed donors. Overall study findings and caveats: Exclusion as indistinguishable affected some V segments, including TRBV6-2 and TRBV6-3.

The CDR3 covers 13 residues. Trimming left V 6 bases short and J 2 bases short, with 10 bases between. CDR1 is MDHEN and CDR2 is SYDVKM in the germline V gene. A multiplex PCR was run with 60 Vbeta primers and 13 Jbeta primers. TCRdb's copy holds only in-frame clones and misses some; the assay was immunoSEQ multiplex PCR. The sample carries about 170,000 clones, around four fifths recorded once. This clone was detected only once. No antigen is known for it. The sequence derives from a woman between 18 and 29 years old in good health and CMV-seronegative. Sequencing was carried out using PBMCs. V is TRBV28 and J is TRBJ1-2, with no clear D. The CDR3 spells CASSRGNNYGYTF. The CDR3 DNA reads as TGTGCCAGCAGCCGAGGAAACAACTATGGCTACACCTTC.